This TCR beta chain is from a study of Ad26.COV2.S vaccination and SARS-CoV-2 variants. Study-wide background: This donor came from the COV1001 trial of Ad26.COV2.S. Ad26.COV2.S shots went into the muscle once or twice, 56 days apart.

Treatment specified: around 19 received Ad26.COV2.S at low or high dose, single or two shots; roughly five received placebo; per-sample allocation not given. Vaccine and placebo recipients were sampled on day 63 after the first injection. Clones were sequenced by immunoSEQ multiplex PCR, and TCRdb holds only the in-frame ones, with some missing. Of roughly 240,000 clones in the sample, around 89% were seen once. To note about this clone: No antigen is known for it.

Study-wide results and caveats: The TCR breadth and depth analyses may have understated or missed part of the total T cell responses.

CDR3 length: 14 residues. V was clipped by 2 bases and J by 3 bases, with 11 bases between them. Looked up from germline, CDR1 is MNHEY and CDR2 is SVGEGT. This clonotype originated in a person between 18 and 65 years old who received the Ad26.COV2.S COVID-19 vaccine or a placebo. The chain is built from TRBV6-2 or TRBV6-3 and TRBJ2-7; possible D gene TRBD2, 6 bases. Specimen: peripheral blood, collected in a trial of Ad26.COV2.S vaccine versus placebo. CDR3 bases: TGTGCCAGCAGTTACGGGGGACTCCGCTACGAGCAGTACTTC. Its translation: CASSYGGLRYEQYF.